The 8 T cell receptor beta chains listed next were all sequenced from one sample in a study of beta chain features in type 1 diabetes. The investigators reverse transcribed all of the isolated RNA, so they sequenced expressed TCRB transcripts. Libraries were prepared by immunoSEQ multiplex PCR; TCRdb keeps only in-frame clonotypes and omits some of them. The sample records under 550,000 clones, roughly 10% being singletons. Sample: naive CD4+ T cells from blood. Source of these receptors: a woman aged 18-29 years in good health.

As regards this clone: The sample contains more than one DNA sequence encoding this CDR3. The chain carries TRBV20-1 and TRBJ1-1; D is unclear. CDR3 length: 11 residues. The germline V and J ends were trimmed by 5 bases and 1 base, with 5 bases remaining between them. Germline-derived CDR1 and CDR2 are DFQATT and SNEGSKA (reference sequence). CDR3 sequence (DNA): TGCAGTGCTTGGGGGAACACTGAAGCTTTCTTT. Its protein is CSAWGNTEAFF.

This clone occurred a few times. J is TRBJ2-5 and V is TRBV4-1; TRBD2 agrees at 7 bases. V gave up 0 bases and J gave up 7 bases; unmatched junction bases: 5. CDR1 and CDR2 from the germline V gene are MGHRA and YSYEKL. The CDR3 length is 14 residues. The CDR3 region has the DNA TGCGCCAGCAGCCAAGATCGCGCGGGAGTGACCCAGTACTTC. Translation: CASSQDRAGVTQYF.

This clone has just a few counts. The genes are TRBV4-3 and TRBJ1-5; a weak D match, TRBD1 (5 bases). Trimming took 0 bases from V and 4 from J, leaving 7 bases between them. There are 14 residues in the CDR3. Looked up from germline, CDR1 is LGHNA and CDR2 is YSLEER. CDR3: CASSQETVNQPQHF. The DNA of the CDR3 is TGCGCCAGCAGCCAAGAGACAGTGAATCAGCCCCAGCATTTT.

V is TRBV7-8 and J is TRBJ1-5, with D uncertain. Germline CDR1 and CDR2: SGHVS and FQNEAQ. Trimming left V 3 bases short and J 8 bases short, with 11 bases between. The CDR3 has 13 amino acids. CDR3 residues: CASSFRREEPQHF. The CDR3 region has the DNA TGTGCCAGCAGCTTTAGGAGGGAAGAGCCCCAGCATTTT.

The V and J genes are TRBV29-1 and TRBJ1-1; TRBD1 is a possible D gene (5 bases). Germline loops: CDR1 SQVTM, CDR2 ANQGSEA. The CDR3 contains 15 residues. Trimming pared 4 bases from V and 1 base from J, leaving 16 bases between. CDR3 region: CSVGRDGRGNTEAFF. CDR3 sequence (DNA): TGCAGCGTTGGACGGGACGGCCGAGGGAACACTGAAGCTTTCTTT.

This clone appeared a few times. This chain links TRBV28 with TRBJ2-4; no clear D gene. This CDR3 spans 16 amino acids. Germline V gene data show CDR1 as MDHEN and CDR2 as SYDVKM. V lost 4 bases to trimming and J lost 0 bases, with 13 bases between them. This CDR3 reads CASSSLGWLAKNIQYF. The CDR3 DNA sequence: TGTGCCAGCAGTTCCCTAGGGTGGCTAGCCAAAAACATTCAGTACTTC.

There are many counts of this clone. The rearrangement links TRBV13 to TRBJ2-4; D is unresolved. The CDR3 runs 12 residues. V was pared by 5 bases and J by 1 base, with 3 bases between. The germline gives CDR1 PRHDT, CDR2 FYEKMQ (reference sequence). The CDR3 coding sequence is TGTGCCAGCAGCCCTGCCAAAAACATTCAGTACTTC. It is translated as CASSPAKNIQYF. Combining the CDR3 with reference TRBV13 and TRBJ2-4 gives the whole variable domain AAGVIQSPRHLIKEKRETATLKCYPIPRHDTVYWYQQGPGQDPQFLISFYEKMQSDKGSIPDRFSAQQFSDYHSELNMSSLELGDSALYFCASSPAKNIQYFGAGTRLSVL.

The V and J genes are TRBV5-1 and TRBJ2-1; 8 nucleotides agree with TRBD1. V gave up 4 bases and J gave up 6 bases; unmatched junction bases: 18. Germline V CDR1 and CDR2: SGHRS, YFSETQ. The CDR3 totals 18 residues. CDR3 sequence: CASSQRDRPPLSRNEQFF. Here the CDR3 DNA reads TGCGCCAGCAGCCAGAGGGACAGGCCACCCCTTAGTCGCAATGAGCAGTTCTTC. Supplemented by reference TRBV5-1 and TRBJ2-1, the full variable domain reads KAGVTQTPRYLIKTRGQQVTLSCSPISGHRSVSWYQQTPGQGLQFLFEYFSETQRNKGNFPGRFSGRQFSNSRSEMNVSTLELGDSALYLCASSQRDRPPLSRNEQFFGPGTRLTVL.